Below are 18 T cell receptor beta chains sequenced from a single sample in a study of Graves' ophthalmopathy and Graves' hyperthyroidism. The authors amplified TCR beta CDR3 regions from RNA transcripts. Investigators did first-round RT-PCR with HTBI primers, then second-round multiplex PCR. MiXCR, run by TCRdb on the multiplex PCR reads, gives a single entry per CDR3 protein. The table includes roughly 700,000 distinct CDR3 sequences, around 40% detected once. The sample taken for sequencing was peripheral blood. These receptors were obtained from an adult man with Graves' ophthalmopathy.

Concerning this clonotype itself: An end of the junction does not agree with germline; a read error may underlie this. This chain uses TRBV5-5 with TRBJ1-3; D may be TRBD1 (5 bases). The CDR3 loop spans 14 amino acids. Germline CDR1 SGHKS, CDR2 YYEKEE (reference sequence). The CDR3 here is CASSNQGSGNTINF. The CDR3 DNA sequence: TGTGCCAGCAGCAACCAGGGATCTGGAAACACCATAAATTTT.

As for this clonotype: Since a much larger clone is just one base distant, this may be a read error. The chain carries TRBV10-3 and TRBJ2-7; perhaps TRBD2 as D (6 bases). The V and J ends lost 4 bases and 3 bases respectively, with 13 bases between them. This CDR3 has 14 amino acids. CDR1 is ENHRY, CDR2 SYGVKD, per germline. CDR3 nucleotides: TGTGCCATCAGTGGGATGGACGGGGGCTACGAGCAGTACTTC. Its translation is CAISGMDGGYEQYF.

The sample holds one count of this clonotype. The rearrangement uses TRBV7-2 and TRBJ2-5; D tentatively fits TRBD1 or TRBD2 (5 bases each). Germline lookup yields CDR1 SGHTA and CDR2 FQGNSA. The CDR3 consists of 16 residues. Trimming pared 1 base from V and 4 bases from J, leaving 16 bases between. CDR3 amino acids: CASSLDGGAGGETQYF. CDR3 sequence (DNA): TGTGCCAGCAGCTTAGACGGAGGTGCTGGGGGAGAGACCCAGTACTTC.

The CDR3 sequence is CSVVTGANVLTF. The CDR3 nucleotides read TGCAGCGTTGTAACAGGTGCGAACGTCCTGACTTTC. The chain joins TRBV29-1 to TRBJ2-6, with D possibly being TRBD1 (5 bases). V lost 4 bases, J lost 10 bases, and 11 bases lay in between. Germline assignment: CDR1 SQVTM and CDR2 ANQGSEA. CDR3 length equals 12 residues.

V usage is TRBV7-9 and J usage is TRBJ2-2, with TRBD1 as a possible D gene (5 bases). The germline V gene encodes CDR1 SEHNR and CDR2 FQNEAQ (reference sequence). Trimming left V 5 bases short and J 0 bases short, with 13 bases between. The CDR3 length is 16 residues. The CDR3 bases are TGTGCCAGCAGCCCTCTCTTGACAGCGAACACCGGGGAGCTGTTTTTT. Its protein is CASSPLLTANTGELFF.

This clonotype was recorded a few times. V is TRBV29-1 and J is TRBJ1-1, with 11 bases matching TRBD1. V was clipped by 4 bases and J by 10 bases; unmatched bases: 8. CDR1 and CDR2 from the germline V gene are SQVTM and ANQGSEA. The CDR3 is 13 amino acids. This CDR3 is CSVGGQGAFVAFF. The CDR3 nucleotides are TGCAGCGTTGGCGGACAGGGGGCTTTCGTAGCTTTCTTT.

This clonotype was counted between two and nine times. V usage is TRBV6-5 and J usage is TRBJ2-2, with D unresolved. There are 12 residues in the CDR3. Germline CDR1 reads MNHEY; CDR2 reads SVGAGI. The V and J ends lost 5 bases and 6 bases respectively, with 7 bases between them. The CDR3 region is CASSRRSGELFF. The DNA of the CDR3 is TGTGCCAGCAGTCGGCGTTCCGGGGAGCTGTTTTTT.

Only a few counts were recorded for this clonotype. The genes are TRBV25-1 and TRBJ2-2, with D possibly matching TRBD2 (6 bases). The V gene's germline CDR1 is MGHDK and CDR2 SYGVNS. The CDR3 is 16 amino acids. V was pared by 6 bases and J by 7 bases, with 21 bases between. CDR3 in amino acids: CASSNGLTRGNGELFF. The DNA of the CDR3 is TGTGCCAGCAGCAACGGACTCACTCGGGGGAACGGGGAGCTGTTTTTT.

Worth noting for this clonotype: No conserved phenylalanine or tryptophan ends this CDR3, so it is likely a read error. The DNA is omitted, as the CDR3 cannot be located on it reliably, and the CDR3 follows TCRdb's listing. The chain combines TRBV10-2 with TRBJ1-2. The CDR3 sequence runs 9 residues, both termini included. From germline, CDR1 is WSHSY and CDR2 SAAADI. CDR3 loop: CASSEGRCY.

In its sample, this clonotype was seen many times. CDR3 sequence (DNA): TGTGCCACCAGCAGCGGTTTTAATTCACCCCTCCACTTT. Protein product: CATSSGFNSPLHF. The chain combines TRBV15 with TRBJ1-6; D gene uncertain. CDR1 is LNHNV, CDR2 YYDKDF, per germline (reference sequence). The CDR3 contains 13 residues. V dropped 3 bases and J dropped 6 bases, with 6 bases sitting between them.

V and J are TRBV7-2 and TRBJ2-7, with TRBD2 matching over 9 bases. CDR3 size: 14 residues. Germline V gives CDR1 SGHTA, CDR2 FQGNSA. The V segment lost 7 bases and the J segment 3 bases; nucleotides outside the gene matches: 7. CDR3 amino acids: CASTSGVLIYEQYF. CDR3 coding DNA: TGTGCCAGCACTAGCGGGGTTCTTATCTACGAGCAGTACTTC.

This clonotype was counted many times. This CDR3 is CASSKQGFGNTIYF. CDR3 nucleotide sequence: TGTGCCAGCAGCAAACAGGGTTTTGGAAACACCATATATTTT. This chain links TRBV4-2 with TRBJ1-3, with D tentatively TRBD1 (6 bases). From germline, CDR1 is LGHNA and CDR2 YNFKEQ. V lost 5 bases and J 3 bases, leaving 11 bases between the germline ends. The CDR3 covers 14 residues.

This clonotype was observed many times. The chain has TRBV20-1 and TRBJ1-6; 8 nucleotides align to TRBD1. Germline CDR1 DFQATT, CDR2 SNEGSKA (reference sequence). The CDR3 sequence is 14 residues long. The V segment lost 4 bases and the J segment 8 bases; nucleotides outside the gene matches: 7. This CDR3 reads CSAIGQGRYSPLHF. CDR3 bases: TGCAGTGCTATAGGACAGGGACGATATTCACCCCTCCACTTT.

This clonotype was detected only a few times. The chain couples TRBV4-3 to TRBJ1-2; a possible D gene is TRBD1 (5 bases). V gave up 1 base and J gave up 4 bases, with 13 bases separating them. The CDR3 loop spans 15 amino acids. Germline V gene sequence: CDR1 LGHNA, CDR2 YSLEER. CDR3 in DNA: TGCGCCAGCAGCCAAGGGTCGGGGGGTGGCTATGGCTACACCTTC. Its protein product is CASSQGSGGGYGYTF.

This chain links TRBV15 with TRBJ1-4, with D tentatively TRBD1 (5 bases). Trimming cost V 9 bases and J 0 bases, with 11 bases left between them. Per germline, CDR1 LNHNV and CDR2 YYDKDF (reference sequence). The CDR3 contains 14 residues. The CDR3 sequence: CATGEGTTNEKLFF. The CDR3 DNA follows: TGTGCCACGGGGGAAGGGACAACTAATGAAAAACTGTTTTTT.

J is TRBJ1-1 and V is TRBV20-1; possibly TRBD1 for D (5 bases). The germline gives CDR1 DFQATT, CDR2 SNEGSKA (reference sequence). This CDR3 spans 13 amino acids. The CDR3 sequence is CSARSGRNTEAFF. The CDR3 bases are TGCAGCGCTCGTTCGGGACGGAACACTGAAGCTTTCTTT.

This chain's CDR3 is CASSAGQGFLVYGYTF. As DNA, the CDR3 is TGTGCCAGCAGCGCTGGACAGGGGTTTTTGGTCTATGGCTACACCTTC. The gene calls are TRBV9 and TRBJ1-2; 9 bases agree with TRBD1. The ends lost 3 bases at V and 4 bases at J; junction bases unmatched: 10. Germline values: CDR1 SGDLS, CDR2 YYNGEE. CDR3 size: 16 residues.

This chain connects TRBV10-3 to TRBJ2-7, with a possible D match to TRBD1 (6 bases). V was cut by 6 bases and J by 3 bases, with 15 bases left in between. This CDR3 comprises 14 residues. CDR1 ENHRY and CDR2 SYGVKD come from the germline V gene. The CDR3 loop reads CAIRDDRSFYEQYF. CDR3 in DNA: TGTGCCATCAGAGACGACAGGTCTTTCTACGAGCAGTACTTC.